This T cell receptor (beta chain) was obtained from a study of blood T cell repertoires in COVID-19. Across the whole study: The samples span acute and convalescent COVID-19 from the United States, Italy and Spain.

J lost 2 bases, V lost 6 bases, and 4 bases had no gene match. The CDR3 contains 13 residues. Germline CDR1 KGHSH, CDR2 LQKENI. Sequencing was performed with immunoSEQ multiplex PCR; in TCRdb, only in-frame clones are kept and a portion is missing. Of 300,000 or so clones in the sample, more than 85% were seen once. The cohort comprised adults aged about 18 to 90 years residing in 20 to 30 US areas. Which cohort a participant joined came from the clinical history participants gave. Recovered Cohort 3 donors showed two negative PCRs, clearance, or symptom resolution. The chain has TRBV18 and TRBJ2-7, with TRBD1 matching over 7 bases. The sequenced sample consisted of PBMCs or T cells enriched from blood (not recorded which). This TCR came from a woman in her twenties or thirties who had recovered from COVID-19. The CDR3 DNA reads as TGTGCCAGCTCGCCTCAGGGGGCCTACGAGCAGTACTTC. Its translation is CASSPQGAYEQYF.